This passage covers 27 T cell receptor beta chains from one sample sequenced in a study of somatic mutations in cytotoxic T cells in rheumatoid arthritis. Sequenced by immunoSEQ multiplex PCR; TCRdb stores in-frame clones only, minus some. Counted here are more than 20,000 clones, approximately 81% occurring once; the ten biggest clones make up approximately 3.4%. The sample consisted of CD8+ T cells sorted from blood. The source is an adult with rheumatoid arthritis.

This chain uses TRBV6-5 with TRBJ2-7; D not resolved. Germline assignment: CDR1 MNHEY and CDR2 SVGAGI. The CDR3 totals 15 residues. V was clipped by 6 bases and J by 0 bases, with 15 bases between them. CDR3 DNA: TGTGCCAGCAGCCAAGCCAAGGCGAGCTCCTACGAGCAGTACTTC. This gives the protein CASSQAKASSYEQYF.

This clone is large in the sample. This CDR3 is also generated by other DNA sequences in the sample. The CDR3 bases are TGTGCCAGCAGTTATTCGACACCCAGCTCCTACGAGCAGTACTTC. It translates to CASSYSTPSSYEQYF. V usage is TRBV6-5 and J usage is TRBJ2-7, with no clear D. The CDR3 loop spans 15 amino acids. Per the germline V gene, CDR1 is MNHEY and CDR2 is SVGAGI. V was cut by 3 bases and J by 0 bases, with 12 bases left in between.

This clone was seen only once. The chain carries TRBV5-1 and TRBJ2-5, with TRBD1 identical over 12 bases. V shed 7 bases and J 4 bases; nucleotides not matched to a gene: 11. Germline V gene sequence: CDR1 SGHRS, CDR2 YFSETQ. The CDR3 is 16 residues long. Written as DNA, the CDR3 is TGCGCCAGCTCGCTGGCGGGACAGGGGGCCGGAGAGACCCAGTACTTC. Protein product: CASSLAGQGAGETQYF.

Here the CDR3 reads CASSSTVNDYEQYF. In DNA, the CDR3 is TGTGCCAGCAGCTCGACCGTAAATGACTACGAGCAGTACTTC. The chain recombines TRBV7-6 with TRBJ2-7; D gene unclear. V was trimmed by 4 bases and J by 3 bases, leaving 13 bases between them. Germline loops: CDR1 SGHVS, CDR2 FNYEAQ. The CDR3 is 14 amino acids.

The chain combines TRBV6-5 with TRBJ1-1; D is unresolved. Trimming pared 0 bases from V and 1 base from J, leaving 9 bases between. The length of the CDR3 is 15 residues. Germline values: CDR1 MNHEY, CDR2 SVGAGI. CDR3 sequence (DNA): TGTGCCAGCAGTTACTCTTCTATAGGGAACACTGAAGCTTTCTTT. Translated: CASSYSSIGNTEAFF.

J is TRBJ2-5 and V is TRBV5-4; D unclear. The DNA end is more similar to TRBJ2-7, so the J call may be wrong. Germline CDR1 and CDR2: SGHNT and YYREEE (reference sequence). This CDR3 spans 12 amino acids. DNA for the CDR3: TGTGCCAGCAGCTTGGACTTCTACGAGCAGTACTTC. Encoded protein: CASSLDFYEQYF.

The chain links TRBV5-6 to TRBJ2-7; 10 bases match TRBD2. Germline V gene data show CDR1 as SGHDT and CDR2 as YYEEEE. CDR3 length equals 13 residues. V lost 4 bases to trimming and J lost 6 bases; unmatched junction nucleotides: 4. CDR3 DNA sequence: TGTGCCAGCAGCAAACGGACTAGCGGCGAGCAGTACTTC. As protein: CASSKRTSGEQYF.

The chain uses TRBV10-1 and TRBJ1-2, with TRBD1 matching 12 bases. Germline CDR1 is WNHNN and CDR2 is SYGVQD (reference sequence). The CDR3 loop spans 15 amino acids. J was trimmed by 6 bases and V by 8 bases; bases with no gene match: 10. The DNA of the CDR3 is TGCGCCAGCGCGGCCGGGACAGGGGGCGAGGATGGCTACACCTTC. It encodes CASAAGTGGEDGYTF.

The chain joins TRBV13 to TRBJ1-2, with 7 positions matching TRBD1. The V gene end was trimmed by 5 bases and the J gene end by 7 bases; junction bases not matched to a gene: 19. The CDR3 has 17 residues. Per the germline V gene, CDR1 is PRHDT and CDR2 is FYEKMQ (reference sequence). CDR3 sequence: CASSAYAEGGDSSGYTF. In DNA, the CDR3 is TGTGCCAGCAGCGCCTATGCGGAAGGGGGCGATAGTTCTGGCTACACCTTC. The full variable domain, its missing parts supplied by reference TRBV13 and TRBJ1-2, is AAGVIQSPRHLIKEKRETATLKCYPIPRHDTVYWYQQGPGQDPQFLISFYEKMQSDKGSIPDRFSAQQFSDYHSELNMSSLELGDSALYFCASSAYAEGGDSSGYTFGSGTRLTVV.

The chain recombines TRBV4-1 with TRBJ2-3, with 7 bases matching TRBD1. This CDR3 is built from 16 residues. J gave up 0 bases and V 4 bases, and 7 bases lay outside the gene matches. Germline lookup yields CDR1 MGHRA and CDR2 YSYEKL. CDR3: CASSPAEGASTDTQYF. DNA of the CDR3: TGCGCCAGCAGCCCCGCTGAGGGGGCCAGCACAGATACGCAGTATTTT.

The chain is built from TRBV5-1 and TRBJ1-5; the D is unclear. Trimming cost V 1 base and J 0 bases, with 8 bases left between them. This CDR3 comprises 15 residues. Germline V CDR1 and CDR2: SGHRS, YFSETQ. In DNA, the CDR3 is TGCGCCAGCAGCTTGTCCTGGGATAGCAATCAGCCCCAGCATTTT. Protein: CASSLSWDSNQPQHF.

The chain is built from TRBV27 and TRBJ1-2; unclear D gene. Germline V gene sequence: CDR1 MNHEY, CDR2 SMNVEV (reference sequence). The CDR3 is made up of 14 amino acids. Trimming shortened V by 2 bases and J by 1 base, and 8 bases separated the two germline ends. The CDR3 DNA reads TGTGCCAGCAGTTTAAATCCAAGTAACTATGGCTACACCTTC. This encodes CASSLNPSNYGYTF.

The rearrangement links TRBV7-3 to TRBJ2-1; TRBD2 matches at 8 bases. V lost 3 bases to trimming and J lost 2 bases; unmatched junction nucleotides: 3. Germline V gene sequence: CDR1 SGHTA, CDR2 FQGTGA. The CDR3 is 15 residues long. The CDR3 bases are TGTGCCAGCAGCTTCAGCGGGGGCCCCTACAATGAGCAGTTCTTC. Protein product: CASSFSGGPYNEQFF.

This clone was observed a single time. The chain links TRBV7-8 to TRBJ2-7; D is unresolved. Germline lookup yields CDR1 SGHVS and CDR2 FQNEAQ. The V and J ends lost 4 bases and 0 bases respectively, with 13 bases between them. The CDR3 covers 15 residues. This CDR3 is CASSSDLLGSYEQYF. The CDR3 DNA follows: TGTGCCAGCAGCTCGGACCTCCTAGGCTCCTACGAGCAGTACTTC.

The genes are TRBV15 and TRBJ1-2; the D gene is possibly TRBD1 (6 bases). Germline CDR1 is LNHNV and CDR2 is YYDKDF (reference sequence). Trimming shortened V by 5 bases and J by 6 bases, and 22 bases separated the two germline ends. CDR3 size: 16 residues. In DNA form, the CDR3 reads TGTGCCACCAGCCCCGGGCGTGGTGCGGGGGCGGATGGCTACACCTTC. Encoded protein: CATSPGRGAGADGYTF.

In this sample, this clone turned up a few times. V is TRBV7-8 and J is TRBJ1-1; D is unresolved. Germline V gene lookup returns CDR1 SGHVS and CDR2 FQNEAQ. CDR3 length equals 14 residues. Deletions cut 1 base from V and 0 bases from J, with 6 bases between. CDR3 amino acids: CASSLGPMNTEAFF. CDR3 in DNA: TGTGCCAGCAGCTTAGGGCCTATGAACACTGAAGCTTTCTTT.

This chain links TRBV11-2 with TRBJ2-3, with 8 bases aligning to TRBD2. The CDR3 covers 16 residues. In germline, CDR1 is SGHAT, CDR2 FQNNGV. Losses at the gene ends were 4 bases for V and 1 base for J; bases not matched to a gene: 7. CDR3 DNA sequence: TGTGCCAGCAGCTCAGACGGGGGGGCCGGCACAGATACGCAGTATTTT. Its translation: CASSSDGGAGTDTQYF.

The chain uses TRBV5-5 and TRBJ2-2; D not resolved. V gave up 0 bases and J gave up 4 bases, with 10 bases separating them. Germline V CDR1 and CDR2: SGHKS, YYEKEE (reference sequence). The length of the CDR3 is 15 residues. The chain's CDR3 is CASSLAFVRTGELFF. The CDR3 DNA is TGTGCCAGCAGCTTGGCCTTTGTGCGCACCGGGGAGCTGTTTTTT.

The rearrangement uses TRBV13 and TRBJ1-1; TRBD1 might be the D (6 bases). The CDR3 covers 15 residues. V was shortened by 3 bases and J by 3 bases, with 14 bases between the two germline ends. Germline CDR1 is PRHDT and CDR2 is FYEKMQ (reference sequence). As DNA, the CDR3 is TGTGCCAGCAGCTTTTGGGGGGCGGGCGACACTGAAGCTTTCTTT. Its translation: CASSFWGAGDTEAFF.

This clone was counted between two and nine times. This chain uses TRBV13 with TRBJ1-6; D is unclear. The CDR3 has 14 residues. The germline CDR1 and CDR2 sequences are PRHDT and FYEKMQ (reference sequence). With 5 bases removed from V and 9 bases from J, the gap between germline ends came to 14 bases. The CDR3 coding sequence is TGTGCCAGCAGCATGGGCGGAGGTCCTTCACCCCTCCACTTT. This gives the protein CASSMGGGPSPLHF.

CDR3 loop: CASSLLGGDGELFF. In DNA form, the CDR3 reads TGTGCCAGCAGCTTATTAGGTGGGGACGGGGAGCTGTTTTTT. The V call is TRBV7-3, the J call TRBJ2-2; D gene unclear. Germline V gene data show CDR1 as SGHTA and CDR2 as FQGTGA. This CDR3 is built from 14 residues. V lost 2 bases and J 7 bases, leaving 11 bases between the germline ends.

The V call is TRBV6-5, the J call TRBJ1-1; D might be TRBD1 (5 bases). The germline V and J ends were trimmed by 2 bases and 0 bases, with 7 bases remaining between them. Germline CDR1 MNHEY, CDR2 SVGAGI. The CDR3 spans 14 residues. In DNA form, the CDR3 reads TGTGCCAGCAGTTACGAGGGGATGAACACTGAAGCTTTCTTT. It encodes CASSYEGMNTEAFF.

Written as DNA, the CDR3 is TGCGCCAGCAGCCCGGGACTAGCGGGGACAGATACGCAGTATTTT. This encodes CASSPGLAGTDTQYF. V gene TRBV5-1 combines with J gene TRBJ2-3; 13 bases map to TRBD2. Looked up from germline, CDR1 is SGHRS and CDR2 is YFSETQ. The CDR3 covers 15 residues. The J segment lost 3 bases and the V segment lost 4 bases, leaving 2 bases of the junction unmatched.

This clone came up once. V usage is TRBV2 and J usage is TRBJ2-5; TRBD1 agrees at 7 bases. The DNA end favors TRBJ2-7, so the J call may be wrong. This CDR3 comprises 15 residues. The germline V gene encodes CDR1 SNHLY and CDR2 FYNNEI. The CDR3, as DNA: TGTGCCAGCAGAGAAATTTCCTTTAGGGGGCGCGAGCAGTACTTC. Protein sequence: CASREISFRGREQYF.

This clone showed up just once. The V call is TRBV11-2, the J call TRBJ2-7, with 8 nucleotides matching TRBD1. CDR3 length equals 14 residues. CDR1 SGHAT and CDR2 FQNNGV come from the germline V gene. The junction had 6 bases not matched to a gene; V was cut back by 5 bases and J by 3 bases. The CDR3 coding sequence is TGTGCCAGCAGCCCGGGACAGGACCTCTACGAGCAGTACTTC. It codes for CASSPGQDLYEQYF. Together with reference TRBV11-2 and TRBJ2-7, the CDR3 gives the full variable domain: EAGVAQSPRYKIIEKRQSVAFWCNPISGHATLYWYQQILGQGPKLLIQFQNNGVVDDSQLPKDRFSAERLKGVDSTLKIQPAKLEDSAVYLCASSPGQDLYEQYFGPGTRLTVT.

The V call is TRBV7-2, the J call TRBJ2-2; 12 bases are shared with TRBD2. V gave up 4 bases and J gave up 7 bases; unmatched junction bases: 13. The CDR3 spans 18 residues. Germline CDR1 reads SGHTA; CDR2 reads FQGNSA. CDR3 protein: CASSSRPSGGAGGGELFF. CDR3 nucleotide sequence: TGTGCCAGCAGCTCCCGGCCTAGCGGGGGGGCCGGCGGCGGGGAGCTGTTTTTT.

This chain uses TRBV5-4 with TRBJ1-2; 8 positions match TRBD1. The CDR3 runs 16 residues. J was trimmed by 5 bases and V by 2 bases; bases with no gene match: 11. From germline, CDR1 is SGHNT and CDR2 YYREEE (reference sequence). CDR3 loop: CASSLMGQATTYGYTF. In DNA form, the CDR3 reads TGTGCCAGCAGCTTAATGGGACAGGCGACAACATATGGCTACACCTTC.